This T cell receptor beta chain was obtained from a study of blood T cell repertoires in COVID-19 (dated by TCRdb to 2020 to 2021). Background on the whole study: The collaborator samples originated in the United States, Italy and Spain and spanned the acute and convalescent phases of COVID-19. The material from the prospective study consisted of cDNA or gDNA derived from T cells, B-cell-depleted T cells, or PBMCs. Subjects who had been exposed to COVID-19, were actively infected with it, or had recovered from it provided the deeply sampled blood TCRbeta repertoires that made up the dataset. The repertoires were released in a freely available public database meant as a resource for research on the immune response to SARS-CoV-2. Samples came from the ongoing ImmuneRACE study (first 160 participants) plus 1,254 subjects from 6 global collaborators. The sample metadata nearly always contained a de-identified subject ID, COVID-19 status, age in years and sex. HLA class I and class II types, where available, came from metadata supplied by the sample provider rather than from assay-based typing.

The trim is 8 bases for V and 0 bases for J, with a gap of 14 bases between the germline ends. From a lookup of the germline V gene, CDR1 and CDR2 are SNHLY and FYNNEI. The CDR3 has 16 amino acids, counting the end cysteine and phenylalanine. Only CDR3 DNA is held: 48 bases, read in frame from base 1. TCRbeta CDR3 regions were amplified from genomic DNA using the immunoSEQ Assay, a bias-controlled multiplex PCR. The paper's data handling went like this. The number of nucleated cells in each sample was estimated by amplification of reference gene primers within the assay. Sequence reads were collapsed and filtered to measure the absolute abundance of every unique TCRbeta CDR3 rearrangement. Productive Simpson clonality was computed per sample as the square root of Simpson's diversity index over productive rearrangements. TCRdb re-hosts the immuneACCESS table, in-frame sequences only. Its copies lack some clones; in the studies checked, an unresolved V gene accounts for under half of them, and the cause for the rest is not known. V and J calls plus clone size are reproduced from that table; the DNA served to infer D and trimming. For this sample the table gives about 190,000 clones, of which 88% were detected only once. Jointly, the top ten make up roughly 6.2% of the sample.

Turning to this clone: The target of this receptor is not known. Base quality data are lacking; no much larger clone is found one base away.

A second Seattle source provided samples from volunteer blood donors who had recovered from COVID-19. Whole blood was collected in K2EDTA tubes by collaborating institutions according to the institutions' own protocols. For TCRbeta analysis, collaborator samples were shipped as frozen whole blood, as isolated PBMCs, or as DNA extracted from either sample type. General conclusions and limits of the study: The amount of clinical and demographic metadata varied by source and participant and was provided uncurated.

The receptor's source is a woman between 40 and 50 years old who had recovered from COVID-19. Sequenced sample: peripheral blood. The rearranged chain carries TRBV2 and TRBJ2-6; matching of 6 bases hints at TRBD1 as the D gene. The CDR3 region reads CASQQGPYSGANVLTF. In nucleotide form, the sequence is TGTGCCAGCCAACAGGGACCGTACTCTGGGGCCAACGTCCTGACTTTC.